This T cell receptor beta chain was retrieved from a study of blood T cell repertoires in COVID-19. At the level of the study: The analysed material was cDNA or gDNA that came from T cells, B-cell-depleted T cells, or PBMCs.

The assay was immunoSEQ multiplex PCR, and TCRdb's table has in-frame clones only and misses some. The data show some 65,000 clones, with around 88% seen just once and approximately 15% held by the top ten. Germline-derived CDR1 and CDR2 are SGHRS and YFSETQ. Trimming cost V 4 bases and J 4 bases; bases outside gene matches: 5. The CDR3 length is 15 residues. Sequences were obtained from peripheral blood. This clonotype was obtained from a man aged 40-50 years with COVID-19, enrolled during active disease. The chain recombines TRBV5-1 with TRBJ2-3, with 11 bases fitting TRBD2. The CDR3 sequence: CASSHSGGAADTQYF. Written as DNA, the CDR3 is TGCGCCAGCAGCCATAGCGGGGGGGCTGCAGATACGCAGTATTTT.